Presented here are 2 T cell receptor beta chains from one specimen sequenced in a study of CD8+ T cells in alopecia areata. Described treatment: oral pan-JAK inhibitor, 5-10 mg twice daily. TCR sequencing used cDNA made by reverse transcription of extracted RNA. Here immunoSEQ multiplex PCR was the method, and the copy in TCRdb shows in-frame clones only, minus some. The sample records fewer than 250,000 clones, around three fifths being singletons. This sample comprised CD4+ T cells sorted from blood, obtained at week 24, from a patient treated with tofacitinib. These receptors were taken from a human donor with alopecia areata.

The chain couples TRBV30 to TRBJ1-2, with D tentatively TRBD1 (6 bases). This CDR3 comprises 14 residues. V gave up 0 bases and J gave up 0 bases, with 8 bases separating them. Germline V CDR1 and CDR2: GTSNPN, SVGIG (reference sequence). The CDR3 nucleotides read TGTGCCTGGAGTGTACGACAGGCTAACTATGGCTACACCTTC. Its protein product is CAWSVRQANYGYTF.

V gene TRBV29-1 combines with J gene TRBJ1-1, with D possibly TRBD1 on 5 matching bases. Looked up from germline, CDR1 is SQVTM and CDR2 is ANQGSEA. Trimming removed 4 bases from V and 4 bases from J, with 10 bases in between. The CDR3 runs 12 residues. CDR3: CSVGRASTEAFF. In DNA, the CDR3 is TGCAGCGTTGGCAGGGCGAGCACTGAAGCTTTCTTT.